The rows below give T cell receptor beta chains drawn from one sample of a study of cytomegalovirus exposure and HLA in healthy donors. Here immunoSEQ multiplex PCR was the method, and the copy in TCRdb shows in-frame clones only, minus some. Among around 130,000 clones, roughly 89% were seen once, and the ten largest hold around 3.5%. The sequencing sample was made of PBMCs. Receptors were obtained from a man aged 30 to 39 in good health and CMV-seronegative. Each CDR3 is given with its conserved first and last residue. D genes are given only for firm matches. Size tells how often a clone was seen (once, few, many) or the class of an expanded clone, and some rows leave it out.

TRBJ1-1 | . | . | TRBV2 | CATTRGGPWAEAFF | TGTGCCACCACGAGGGGGGGCCCCTGGGCTGAAGCTTTCTTT
TRBJ2-1 | TRBD1 | . | TRBV11-2 | CASSPGTGGWEQFF | TGTGCCAGCAGCCCCGGGACAGGGGGCTGGGAGCAGTTCTTC
TRBJ2-7 | . | . | TRBV5-6 | CASSMGGPSYEQYF | TGTGCCAGCAGCATGGGGGGGCCCTCCTACGAGCAGTACTTC
TRBJ1-6 | TRBD1 | . | TRBV6-1 | CASSRDRGLGSPLHF | TGTGCCAGCAGCCGCGACAGGGGGCTAGGTTCACCCCTCCACTTT
TRBJ2-1 | . | few | TRBV4-1 | CASSQARGYEQFF | TGCGCCAGCAGCCAAGCTCGGGGTTATGAGCAGTTCTTC
TRBJ2-5 | . | . | TRBV7-8 | CASSLKEEAGPKETQYF | TGTGCCAGCAGCTTAAAGGAGGAGGCAGGTCCTAAAGAGACCCAGTACTTC
TRBJ1-2 | . | . | TRBV5-4 | CASSKDRNYGYTF | TGTGCCAGCAGCAAGGACAGAAACTATGGCTACACCTTC
TRBJ1-6 | . | . | TRBV27 | CASSWNTDRNSPLHF | TGTGCCAGCAGTTGGAACACGGACAGAAATTCACCCCTCCACTTT
TRBJ1-1 | TRBD1 | . | TRBV5-8 | CASSPDRGGTEAFF | TGTGCCAGCAGCCCAGACAGGGGTGGGACTGAAGCTTTCTTT
TRBJ1-2 | TRBD1 | . | TRBV5-1 | CASSPGQDYGYTF | TGCGCCAGCAGCCCTGGACAGGACTATGGCTACACCTTC
TRBJ2-7 | TRBD1 | . | TRBV19 | CASGTGSYEQYF | TGTGCCAGTGGGACAGGGTCCTACGAGCAGTACTTC
TRBJ2-3 | TRBD2 | . | TRBV6-1 | CASSEWTSDTDTQYF | TGTGCCAGCAGTGAATGGACTAGCGACACAGATACGCAGTATTTT
TRBJ2-1 | . | . | TRBV4-3 | CASSQDYIGVLSYNEQFF | TGCGCCAGCAGCCAAGATTACATCGGGGTATTATCTTACAATGAGCAGTTCTTC
TRBJ1-4 | . | . | TRBV6-5 | CASSRAGNEKLFF | TGTGCCAGCAGTAGGGCGGGGAATGAAAAACTGTTTTTT
TRBJ2-5 | . | . | TRBV10-3 | CAISGAGASAETQYF | TGTGCCATCAGTGGGGCAGGGGCCTCGGCCGAGACCCAGTACTTC
TRBJ2-1 | TRBD2 | . | TRBV18 | CASSPRRGGYNEQFF | TGTGCCAGCTCACCACGGCGGGGGGGCTACAATGAGCAGTTCTTC
TRBJ2-1 | . | . | TRBV6-1 | CASSEAVREVFF | TGTGCCAGCAGTGAAGCGGTCAGGGAGGTGTTCTTC
TRBJ1-6 | . | . | TRBV11-2 | CASSESRGENSPLHF | TGTGCCAGCAGCGAAAGCAGGGGAGAGAATTCACCCCTCCACTTT
TRBJ1-5 | . | . | TRBV11-2 | CASSLGRTGNQPQHF | TGTGCCAGCAGCCTGGGCCGGACAGGCAATCAGCCCCAGCATTTT
TRBJ2-7 | . | . | TRBV11-2 | CASSLFHEDTSYEQYF | TGTGCCAGCAGCTTATTTCACGAGGACACCTCCTACGAGCAGTACTTC
TRBJ1-2 | . | . | TRBV7-9 | CASSPPWARGNYGYTF | TGTGCCAGCAGCCCACCCTGGGCCAGGGGTAACTATGGCTACACCTTC
TRBJ2-3 | . | . | TRBV28 | CASIRAGTDTQYF | TGTGCCAGCATCCGAGCGGGCACAGATACGCAGTATTTT
TRBJ2-7 | TRBD1 | . | TRBV6-6 | CASSPGTGGSYEQYF | TGTGCCAGCAGTCCCGGGACAGGGGGGAGCTACGAGCAGTACTTC
TRBJ1-2 | . | . | TRBV29-1 | CSAGGLGYTF | TGCAGCGCCGGGGGTTTGGGCTACACCTTC
TRBJ1-1 | . | once | TRBV28 | CASSREAVTEAFF | TGTGCCAGCAGCCGAGAGGCCGTCACTGAAGCTTTCTTT
TRBJ1-1 | TRBD1 | . | TRBV6-4 | CASSVQGGTNTEAFF | TGTGCCAGCAGCGTTCAGGGGGGAACGAACACTGAAGCTTTCTTT
TRBJ2-7 | . | . | TRBV27 | CASQAQGLYEQYF | TGTGCCAGCCAAGCCCAGGGGCTATACGAGCAGTACTTC
TRBJ2-1 | . | once | TRBV7-2 | CASSGRVGGNNEQFF | TGTGCCAGCAGCGGCCGGGTCGGGGGTAACAATGAGCAGTTCTTC
TRBJ1-4 | . | . | TRBV7-9 | CASSSWDTEANEKLFF | TGTGCCAGCAGCTCATGGGACACCGAGGCTAATGAAAAACTGTTTTTT
TRBJ1-2 | TRBD1 | . | TRBV19 | CASSIDRTGRGYTF | TGTGCCAGTAGTATAGACCGGACAGGGCGCGGCTACACCTTC
TRBJ1-4 | . | once | TRBV19 | CASSDNRRATNEKLFF | TGTGCCAGTAGCGACAACAGGCGAGCAACTAATGAAAAACTGTTTTTT
TRBJ1-4 | . | . | TRBV5-1 | CASSYEGRGGSEKLFF | TGCGCCAGCAGCTATGAGGGGCGCGGAGGGAGTGAAAAACTGTTTTTT
TRBJ2-1 | . | few | TRBV4-2 | CASSQDLVRGSYNEQFF | TGTGCCAGCAGCCAAGATCTTGTCAGGGGCTCCTACAATGAGCAGTTCTTC
TRBJ2-2 | TRBD1 | . | TRBV9 | CASSPKTGTGELFF | TGTGCCAGCAGCCCCAAGACAGGGACCGGGGAGCTGTTTTTT
TRBJ2-7 | TRBD1 | . | TRBV6-5 | CASSYSTGAYEQYF | TGTGCCAGCAGTTACAGTACAGGGGCCTACGAGCAGTACTTC
TRBJ2-7 | . | . | TRBV7-2 | CASSLGRASSYEQYF | TGTGCCAGCAGCTTAGGGAGGGCTAGCTCCTACGAGCAGTACTTC
TRBJ1-1 | . | . | TRBV9 | CASSITGNTEAFF | TGTGCCAGCAGTATAACAGGGAACACTGAAGCTTTCTTT
TRBJ1-1 | TRBD1 | . | TRBV4-1 | CASSQEGQGRTEAFF | TGCGCCAGCAGCCAGGAAGGACAGGGGAGAACTGAAGCTTTCTTT
TRBJ2-7 | . | few | TRBV4-1 | CASSQDQTPGYEQYF | TGCGCCAGCAGCCAAGACCAGACCCCAGGCTACGAGCAGTACTTC
TRBJ1-6 | TRBD1 | once | TRBV29-1 | CSVPTGGGYNSPLHF | TGCAGCGTCCCAACAGGGGGCGGGTATAATTCACCCCTCCACTTT
TRBJ2-3 | TRBD2 | . | TRBV2 | CASSKGTSGRTDTQYF | TGTGCCAGCAGTAAAGGGACTAGCGGCCGCACAGATACGCAGTATTTT
TRBJ1-1 | . | . | TRBV7-8 | CASSPRQQRNTEAFF | TGTGCCAGCAGCCCCCGCCAACAGAGGAACACTGAAGCTTTCTTT
TRBJ1-1 | . | . | TRBV5-1 | CASSPGRVNTEAFF | TGCGCCAGCAGCCCGGGGAGGGTGAACACTGAAGCTTTCTTT
TRBJ2-7 | . | . | TRBV15 | CATSRDGGTTYEQYF | TGTGCCACCAGCAGAGATGGGGGGACCACCTACGAGCAGTACTTC
TRBJ2-1 | . | . | TRBV5-6 | CASSPAGGAYNEQFF | TGTGCCAGCAGCCCCGCTGGGGGGGCGTACAATGAGCAGTTCTTC
TRBJ1-1 | TRBD1 | . | TRBV18 | CASLTLPGQSNTEAFF | TGTGCCAGCTTAACCCTTCCGGGACAGTCGAACACTGAAGCTTTCTTT
TRBJ1-2 | . | . | TRBV19 | CASTPAAETDYGYTF | TGTGCCAGTACCCCGGCGGCGGAAACGGACTATGGCTACACCTTC
TRBJ2-5 | . | . | TRBV6-6 | CASSYEGRETQYF | TGTGCCAGCAGTTACGAAGGGAGGGAGACCCAGTACTTC
TRBJ1-1 | TRBD1 | . | TRBV5-1 | CASSLTGTVNTEAFF | TGCGCCAGCAGCTTGACCGGGACAGTGAACACTGAAGCTTTCTTT
TRBJ1-1 | TRBD1 | . | TRBV19 | CASSIGDRGQGMNTEAFF | TGTGCCAGTAGTATAGGTGACAGGGGGCAGGGGATGAACACTGAAGCTTTCTTT
TRBJ1-1 | . | . | TRBV4-1 | CASSQGQTNTEAFF | TGCGCCAGCAGCCAAGGACAAACGAACACTGAAGCTTTCTTT
TRBJ2-7 | . | . | TRBV11-1 | CASSLGNRDREQYF | TGTGCCAGCAGCTTAGGGAACAGGGATCGCGAGCAGTACTTC
TRBJ1-4 | TRBD1 | once | TRBV5-1 | CASSLTIGQANEKLFF | TGCGCCAGCAGCTTGACTATCGGACAGGCGAATGAAAAACTGTTTTTT
TRBJ2-2 | TRBD1 | . | TRBV19 | CASDDRGQSTGELFF | TGTGCCAGTGATGACAGGGGGCAATCCACCGGGGAGCTGTTTTTT
TRBJ1-6 | TRBD1 | . | TRBV6-1 | CASSEAGQSKGPLHF | TGTGCCAGCAGTGAAGCGGGACAGTCCAAGGGGCCCCTCCACTTT